Below, 32 T cell receptor beta chains from the same sample are listed, as sequenced in a study of T cell changes during pregnancy in multiple sclerosis. The data were produced by immunoSEQ multiplex PCR, yet TCRdb's version contains in-frame clones alone and is incomplete. This sample has under 85,000 clones, with just over 90% found just once. Source: CD4+ T cells from peripheral blood mononuclear cells, taken before pregnancy. These receptors were obtained from a female donor with multiple sclerosis, enrolled in a pregnancy study.

V usage is TRBV9 and J usage is TRBJ2-2; TRBD1 agrees at 8 bases. The CDR3 runs to 15 residues. Germline V gives CDR1 SGDLS, CDR2 YYNGEE. Trimming cost V 1 base and J 5 bases; bases outside gene matches: 4. DNA of the CDR3: TGTGCCAGCAGCGTATCGGACAGGGATACCGGGGAGCTGTTTTTT. This translates into CASSVSDRDTGELFF.

This clone was seen once. The V call is TRBV28, the J call TRBJ1-5, with no clear D. The CDR3 runs 12 residues. V was trimmed by 2 bases and J by 5 bases, leaving 4 bases between them. Germline V gives CDR1 MDHEN, CDR2 SYDVKM. In DNA, the CDR3 is TGTGCCAGCAGTTTACGGGATCAGCCCCAGCATTTT. Translated: CASSLRDQPQHF.

The chain carries TRBV28 and TRBJ1-5; maybe TRBD1 (5 bases). The CDR3 spans 15 residues. Per germline, CDR1 MDHEN and CDR2 SYDVKM. Between the trimmed V and J ends, which lost 4 bases and 4 bases, there was a span of 14 bases. The CDR3 loop is CASSSYPQGNQPQHF. CDR3 DNA sequence: TGTGCCAGCAGTTCATACCCCCAGGGAAATCAGCCCCAGCATTTT. Full variable domain (missing parts from reference TRBV28 and TRBJ1-5): DVKVTQSSRYLVKRTGEKVFLECVQDMDHENMFWYRQDPGLGLRLIYFSYDVKMKEKGDIPEGYSVSREKKERFSLILESASTNQTSMYLCASSSYPQGNQPQHFGDGTRLSIL.

The chain carries TRBV5-1 and TRBJ2-7, with TRBD1 matching over 10 bases. The CDR3 length is 14 residues. V was pared by 4 bases and J by 7 bases, with 8 bases of the junction left unmatched. Germline values: CDR1 SGHRS, CDR2 YFSETQ. DNA of the CDR3: TGCGCCAGCAGCCGGGACAGGGGTCCTCAGGAGCAGTACTTC. It yields the protein CASSRDRGPQEQYF.

The J gene is TRBJ2-6, the V gene TRBV5-1; a weak D match, TRBD1 (5 bases). Trimming left V 4 bases short and J 0 bases short, with 8 bases between. Germline CDR1 is SGHRS and CDR2 is YFSETQ. The CDR3 is 15 residues long. CDR3 sequence reads: CASSTDSSGANVLTF. Here the CDR3 DNA reads TGCGCCAGCAGCACTGACAGCTCTGGGGCCAACGTCCTGACTTTC.

This clone has more than one count but fewer than ten. The chain has TRBV5-1 and TRBJ2-1; 9 bases are a match to TRBD1. This CDR3 has 15 residues. The trim removed 3 bases at V and 8 bases at J, leaving 9 bases unmatched. Germline CDR1 SGHRS, CDR2 YFSETQ. The CDR3 protein is CASSSGTGNPHEQFF. The CDR3, as DNA: TGCGCCAGCAGCTCCGGGACAGGGAACCCCCATGAGCAGTTCTTC.

The rearrangement links TRBV7-8 to TRBJ2-7; tentatively, D is TRBD2 (5 bases). The CDR3 has 16 amino acids. Deletions cut 0 bases from V and 3 bases from J, with 15 bases between. From germline, CDR1 is SGHVS and CDR2 FQNEAQ. The CDR3 protein is CASSLAFVGEDYEQYF. As DNA, the CDR3 is TGTGCCAGCAGCTTAGCTTTCGTCGGGGAAGACTACGAGCAGTACTTC.

The chain carries TRBV30 and TRBJ2-3; 10 bases fit TRBD2. Germline CDR1 reads GTSNPN; CDR2 reads SVGIG (reference sequence). This CDR3 contains 13 residues. Germline trimming cut 7 bases from V and 1 base from J; bases unmatched to any gene: 2. CDR3 sequence: CAYLAGGTDTQYF. CDR3 coding DNA: TGTGCCTACCTAGCGGGAGGCACAGATACGCAGTATTTT.

The genes are TRBV7-8 and TRBJ1-1; TRBD1 might be the D (6 bases). Per germline, CDR1 SGHVS and CDR2 FQNEAQ. Between the trimmed V and J ends, which lost 3 bases and 7 bases, there was a span of 12 bases. This CDR3 contains 13 residues. CDR3 nucleotide sequence: TGTGCCAGCAGCTTGGGGGGGGCCGGTGAAGCTTTCTTT. Translation gives CASSLGGAGEAFF.

The V gene is TRBV19, the J gene TRBJ2-1; the match to TRBD2 covers 8 bases. The CDR3 is 15 amino acids. Germline V gene sequence: CDR1 LNHDA, CDR2 SQIVND (reference sequence). V shed 1 base, J shed 8 bases, and the junction held 7 bases outside the gene matches. The CDR3 DNA reads as TGTGCCAGTAGTATAGTGGGGCTAGCGGGCGATGAGCAGTTCTTC. It encodes CASSIVGLAGDEQFF.

This chain uses TRBV5-1 with TRBJ2-5; the match to TRBD1 covers 7 bases. V lost 5 bases to trimming and J lost 9 bases; unmatched junction nucleotides: 16. CDR1 SGHRS and CDR2 YFSETQ come from the germline V gene. The CDR3 is made up of 15 amino acids. CDR3 in DNA: TGCGCCAGCAGAACATCCCGGGACAGCGGCTCGGCCCAGTACTTC. Its translation is CASRTSRDSGSAQYF.

The rearrangement links TRBV5-4 to TRBJ2-1; D gene uncertain. Germline CDR1 SGHNT, CDR2 YYREEE (reference sequence). The V end lost 2 bases, the J end lost 0 bases, and 9 bases lay between the germline ends. This CDR3 contains 15 residues. The CDR3 DNA is TGTGCCAGCAGCTTACCCCCGAGCTCCTACAATGAGCAGTTCTTC. Translated, it gives CASSLPPSSYNEQFF.

This clone was seen once. This chain links TRBV4-1 with TRBJ1-2; unclear D gene. Germline-derived CDR1 and CDR2 are MGHRA and YSYEKL. The CDR3 extends over 15 amino acids. Trimming removed 0 bases at V and 4 bases at J, with 12 bases between. The DNA of the CDR3 is TGCGCCAGCAGCCAAGATTTTGCAGGCTTCTATGGCTACACCTTC. It yields the protein CASSQDFAGFYGYTF.

The V call is TRBV18, the J call TRBJ1-4, with 9 bases lining up with TRBD1. The CDR3 consists of 19 residues. Germline values: CDR1 KGHSH, CDR2 LQKENI. The V and J ends lost 3 bases and 1 base, in that order; junction bases with no gene match: 12. The CDR3 loop reads CASSPLPSGQGGTNEKLFF. The DNA of the CDR3 is TGTGCCAGCTCACCTTTACCCTCGGGACAGGGTGGAACTAATGAAAAACTGTTTTTT.

This chain uses TRBV6-1 with TRBJ2-7; TRBD2 aligns across 11 bases. The junction had 9 bases not matched to a gene; V was cut back by 3 bases and J by 5 bases. Germline loops: CDR1 MNHNS, CDR2 SASEGT. The CDR3 is 16 amino acids. CDR3 sequence reads: CASSDPRASGGHEQYF. The CDR3 DNA is TGTGCCAGCAGTGACCCCAGAGCTAGCGGGGGGCACGAGCAGTACTTC.

The chain has TRBV9 and TRBJ1-2, with D hard to call. Deletions cut 4 bases from V and 4 bases from J, with 8 bases between. The germline gives CDR1 SGDLS, CDR2 YYNGEE. This CDR3 is 12 amino acids long. The CDR3 nucleotides read TGTGCCAGCAGCAGAGTTGTCTATGGCTACACCTTC. Translated, it gives CASSRVVYGYTF.

The chain joins TRBV19 to TRBJ1-1, with TRBD1 matching 8 bases. This CDR3 is built from 15 residues. J was trimmed by 5 bases and V by 7 bases; bases with no gene match: 12. CDR1 and CDR2 (germline): LNHDA, SQIVND (reference sequence). CDR3 coding DNA: TGTGCCAGTATTTCTTCAGGGGGCTATAAGACTGAAGCTTTCTTT. Amino acids: CASISSGGYKTEAFF.

This chain uses TRBV5-1 with TRBJ1-1; TRBD1 agrees at 8 bases. Trimming took 5 bases from V and 3 from J; bases not matched to a gene: 9. The CDR3 sequence is 15 residues long. From germline, CDR1 is SGHRS and CDR2 YFSETQ. The CDR3 nucleotides read TGCGCCAGCAGTTTACCGGGACAGGTCTACACTGAAGCTTTCTTT. This encodes CASSLPGQVYTEAFF.

This rearrangement joins TRBV5-1 to TRBJ1-2, with 10 positions matching TRBD1. V gave up 3 bases and J gave up 3 bases; unmatched junction bases: 5. Germline loops: CDR1 SGHRS, CDR2 YFSETQ. This CDR3 has 15 amino acids. The CDR3 is CASSWSTGGDYGYTF. Here the CDR3 DNA reads TGCGCCAGCAGCTGGTCGACAGGGGGCGACTATGGCTACACCTTC.

This clone was seen just once. V gene TRBV5-6 combines with J gene TRBJ2-3; maybe TRBD1 (6 bases). The length of the CDR3 is 15 residues. The V gene's germline CDR1 is SGHDT and CDR2 YYEEEE. V was shortened by 4 bases and J by 6 bases, with 18 bases between the two germline ends. CDR3 protein: CASSPGQNRKDTQYF. CDR3 DNA sequence: TGTGCCAGCAGCCCAGGACAGAATCGGAAGGATACGCAGTATTTT.

This clone was counted a single time. This rearrangement joins TRBV9 to TRBJ1-2, with 8 positions matching TRBD1. Trimming removed 1 base from V and 8 bases from J; junction bases left unmatched: 10. CDR3 size: 15 residues. Per germline, CDR1 SGDLS and CDR2 YYNGEE. The CDR3 reads CASSVNTGGGGGYTF. The CDR3 bases are TGTGCCAGCAGCGTAAATACAGGGGGTGGAGGCGGCTACACCTTC.

The chain carries TRBV5-6 and TRBJ1-1; 8 bases line up with TRBD1. The CDR3 runs 13 residues. Germline CDR1 SGHDT, CDR2 YYEEEE. V was pared by 4 bases and J by 10 bases, with 9 bases of the junction left unmatched. The CDR3 nucleotides are TGTGCCAGCAGCCTAGGACAGGGAAGGCGAGCTTTCTTT. Its protein product is CASSLGQGRRAFF.

The chain couples TRBV5-1 to TRBJ2-3; D is perhaps TRBD1 (5 bases). The germline gives CDR1 SGHRS, CDR2 YFSETQ. The V end lost 1 base, the J end lost 1 base, and 7 bases lay between the germline ends. The CDR3 spans 14 residues. The CDR3 coding sequence is TGCGCCAGCAGCTTGACACAGGGCACAGATACGCAGTATTTT. This encodes CASSLTQGTDTQYF.

V is TRBV7-2 and J is TRBJ1-1; tentative D call: TRBD1 (5 bases). Trimming removed 2 bases at V and 7 bases at J, with 8 bases between. This CDR3 is built from 12 residues. The germline gives CDR1 SGHTA, CDR2 FQGNSA. DNA for the CDR3: TGTGCCAGCAGCTTACAGGGCTTTGAAGCTTTCTTT. It translates to CASSLQGFEAFF. Using reference TRBV7-2 and TRBJ1-1 for the parts outside the CDR3, the full variable domain is GAGVSQSPSNKVTEKGKDVELRCDPISGHTALYWYRQSLGQGLEFLIYFQGNSAPDKSGLPSDRFSAERTGGSVSTLTIQRTQQEDSAVYLCASSLQGFEAFFGQGTRLTVV.

The V call is TRBV6-1, the J call TRBJ2-5; 9 nucleotides agree with TRBD2. The germline gives CDR1 MNHNS, CDR2 SASEGT. The V gene end was trimmed by 3 bases and the J gene end by 6 bases; junction bases not matched to a gene: 11. The CDR3 spans 16 residues. CDR3 sequence reads: CASSDALGGRVKTQYF. Written as DNA, the CDR3 is TGTGCCAGCAGTGATGCGTTGGGCGGGAGGGTAAAGACCCAGTACTTC.

V usage is TRBV7-2 and J usage is TRBJ1-5; D is uncertain. The CDR3 has 13 amino acids. With 2 bases removed from V and 6 bases from J, the gap between germline ends came to 8 bases. Germline assignment: CDR1 SGHTA and CDR2 FQGNSA. The CDR3 loop is CASSLMRAQPQHF. DNA of the CDR3: TGTGCCAGCAGCTTAATGAGGGCTCAGCCCCAGCATTTT.

V gene TRBV28 combines with J gene TRBJ1-5, with 12 bases aligning to TRBD1. Germline V gene data show CDR1 as MDHEN and CDR2 as SYDVKM. Germline trimming cut 3 bases from V and 7 bases from J; bases unmatched to any gene: 7. This CDR3 is 16 amino acids long. The DNA of the CDR3 is TGTGCCAGCAGTTTTACGGGACAGGGGGCGGTGCAGCCCCAGCATTTT. Its translation is CASSFTGQGAVQPQHF.

The chain uses TRBV6-4 and TRBJ2-3; 9 nucleotides line up with TRBD2. The germline V gene encodes CDR1 MRHNA and CDR2 SNTAGT. V lost 6 bases to trimming and J lost 4 bases; unmatched junction nucleotides: 2. The CDR3 loop spans 13 amino acids. The CDR3 DNA reads as TGTGCCAGCAGATCTAGCGGGGCAGATACGCAGTATTTT. Protein sequence: CASRSSGADTQYF.

V gene TRBV25-1 combines with J gene TRBJ1-2; possible D gene TRBD1, 6 bases. CDR1 is MGHDK and CDR2 is SYGVNS in the germline V gene. This CDR3 is built from 15 residues. Trimming stripped 3 bases from V and 2 bases from J, with 13 bases between. CDR3 sequence (DNA): TGTGCCAGCAGTGAGCCCGGGACACAAAACTATGGCTACACCTTC. As protein: CASSEPGTQNYGYTF.

J is TRBJ1-1 and V is TRBV28; D is perhaps TRBD1 (5 bases). Trimming removed 8 bases from V and 4 bases from J, with 14 bases in between. Germline assignment: CDR1 MDHEN and CDR2 SYDVKM. CDR3 length: 13 amino acids. The CDR3 is CASSRGGTTEAFF. The CDR3 bases are TGTGCCAGCTCCCGGGGGGGAACCACTGAAGCTTTCTTT.

The V call is TRBV30, the J call TRBJ2-1; D possibly corresponds to TRBD1 (6 bases). Trimming stripped 1 base from V and 5 bases from J, with 9 bases between. The CDR3 is 13 amino acids. CDR1 and CDR2 from the germline V gene are GTSNPN and SVGIG (reference sequence). The CDR3 sequence is CAWSGSGDNEQFF. CDR3 DNA: TGTGCCTGGAGTGGTTCAGGGGACAATGAGCAGTTCTTC.

The DNA for the CDR3 is TGTGCCAGCAGCTTACTAGCGGGAAACGAGCAGTACTTC. Its translation: CASSLLAGNEQYF. The V call is TRBV27, the J call TRBJ2-7; 10 bases line up with TRBD2. Germline CDR1 MNHEY, CDR2 SMNVEV (reference sequence). Germline trimming cut 6 bases from V and 5 bases from J; bases unmatched to any gene: 4. The CDR3 is made up of 13 amino acids.